Here is one T cell receptor beta chain with its context. The data were obtained in a study of blood T cell repertoires in COVID-19. Study-wide background: Acute-phase and convalescent COVID-19 samples originated in the United States, Italy and Spain. Sample material is recorded as cDNA or gDNA derived from T cells, B-cell-depleted T cells, or PBMCs.

This CDR3 has 15 residues. The V and J ends lost 4 bases and 5 bases, in that order; junction bases with no gene match: 8. Germline CDR1 reads SGHTS; CDR2 reads YDEGEE. In the original processing: It was from reference gene primer amplification that nucleated cell counts were estimated. Clones were sequenced by immunoSEQ multiplex PCR, and TCRdb holds only the in-frame ones, with some missing. The V and J calls and the clone size are those of that table, but D and trimming were determined from the DNA. The sample shows about 69,000 clones, about 90% of them seen only once. Sequencing input: peripheral blood. The rearrangement joins TRBV5-8 to TRBJ2-3; the match to TRBD1 covers 9 bases. The clonotype was recovered from a man aged 45 to 65 with acute or convalescent COVID-19. DNA of the CDR3: TGTGCCAGCAGCCCTCCGGGACAGGGAGGAGATACGCAGTATTTT. This sequence encodes CASSPPGQGGDTQYF.